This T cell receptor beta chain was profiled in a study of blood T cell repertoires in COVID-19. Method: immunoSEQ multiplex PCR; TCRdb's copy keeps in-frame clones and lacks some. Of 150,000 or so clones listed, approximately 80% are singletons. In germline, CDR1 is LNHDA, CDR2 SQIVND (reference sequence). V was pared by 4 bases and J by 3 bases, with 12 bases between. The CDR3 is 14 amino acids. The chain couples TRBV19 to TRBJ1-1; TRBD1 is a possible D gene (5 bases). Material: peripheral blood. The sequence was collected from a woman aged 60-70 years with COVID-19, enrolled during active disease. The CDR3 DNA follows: TGTGCCAGTAGTAGAATTTTCAGGGACACTGAAGCTTTCTTT. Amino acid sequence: CASSRIFRDTEAFF.